This T cell receptor (beta chain) was obtained from a study of technical replicates of blood from a few donors (dated by TCRdb to about 2017). The method behind the library was the immunoSEQ multiplex PCR assay. What TCRdb holds here is the immuneACCESS table cut down to in-frame rearrangements. Part of the clones is not present; checked against another copy, under half of the missing clones reflect an unresolved V gene, and the others are unexplained. The sample contains more than 65,000 clones, approximately 96% of them found a single time. The biggest ten clones account for approximately 0.32% of the sample. Sequences SEHNR (CDR1) and FQNEAQ (CDR2) are obtained from the germline V gene (reference sequence). V ends up 4 bases short and J 8 bases short, with an unmatched junction base count of 10. The CDR3, from cysteine to phenylalanine, totals 15 residues. Solely the CDR3 DNA is kept, with 45 bases framed from the first base.

Regarding this clone: The clone's antigen remains unknown. No much larger clone is present one base from it, and per-base qualities are unavailable.

The TCR sequence derives from a human donor in good health. The rearranged segments are TRBV7-9 and TRBJ1-4, with TRBD1 identical over 7 junction bases. Material for sequencing was T cells isolated from PBMCs. Here the CDR3 is given as CASSSLTGPWEKLFF. In nucleotide form, the sequence is TGTGCCAGCAGCTCCCTGACAGGGCCGTGGGAAAAACTGTTTTTT.